The entry below gives a single T cell receptor beta chain sequence along with its context. Antigen unknown. The data originate from a study of cytomegalovirus exposure and HLA in healthy donors. General observations from the study: Among the most significant clusters, several appeared linked to common viral pathogens in a later analysis. In vitro assays verified that three CMV-associated chains recognized CMV antigens specifically. Exclusion as indistinguishable affected some V segments, including TRBV6-2 and TRBV6-3. One variant, a missense change in DCLRE1C, was linked in a later analysis to TCR beta V- and J-gene trimming.

PCR employed 60 Vbeta and 13 Jbeta primers. Libraries were prepared by immunoSEQ multiplex PCR; TCRdb keeps only in-frame clonotypes and omits some of them. The table shows 75,000 or so clones, with 66% occurring only once. V was pared by 4 bases and J by 7 bases, with 14 bases between. CDR1 and CDR2 (germline): MNHEY, SVGAGI. The CDR3 spans 13 residues. The V gene is TRBV6-5, the J gene TRBJ2-7, with D perhaps TRBD2 (6 bases). The clonotype was recovered from a man aged 35 to 55 in good health and CMV-seropositive. Source material: PBMCs. DNA for the CDR3: TGTGCCAGCAGTTCGCGGGGCGTGCGGGAGCAGTACTTC. It translates to CASSSRGVREQYF.